The clone carrying this TCR beta chain was detected once. Its antigen is currently unknown. One end of the junction varies from germline; a read error may be responsible. This entry belongs to a study of shared clonotypes between healthy human individuals. Study results and limitations: Roughly 5% was the fraction of naive CD4 clonotypes found shared across several donors. Few donors limited the genetic and exposure-history diversity represented.

The assay was carried out at the deep level. Sequencing was performed with immunoSEQ multiplex PCR; in TCRdb, only in-frame clones are kept and a portion is missing. The repertoire holds some 2,500,000 clones, with 93% as singletons. Germline CDR1 and CDR2: SGHRS and YFSETQ. The CDR3 has 14 residues. This receptor was taken from a man younger than 35 in good health. Some clones in this sample may be carry-over from other donors' samples. The specimen was naive CD4+ T cells from PBMCs. Subset indicated: CD45RA+ positively selected. V and J are TRBV5-1 and TRBJ1-1; tentative D call: TRBD1 (6 bases). This CDR3 is CATSIGGMGTEAFF. CDR3 DNA sequence: TGCGCCACCAGCATTGGGGGCATGGGCACTGAAGCTTTCTTT.